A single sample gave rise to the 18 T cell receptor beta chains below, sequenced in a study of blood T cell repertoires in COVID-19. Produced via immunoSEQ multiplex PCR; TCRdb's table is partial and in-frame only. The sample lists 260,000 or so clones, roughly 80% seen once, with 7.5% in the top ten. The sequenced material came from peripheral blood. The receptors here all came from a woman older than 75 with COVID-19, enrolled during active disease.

CDR3 in amino acids: CASRTTSVETQYF. CDR3 nucleotide sequence: TGTGCCAGCAGGACTACCTCGGTTGAGACCCAGTACTTC. The chain couples TRBV3-1 (or the pseudogene TRBV3-2) to TRBJ2-5; a weak D match, TRBD2 (5 bases). The V end lost 6 bases, the J end lost 5 bases, and 13 bases lay between the germline ends. The CDR3 loop spans 13 amino acids. Germline CDR1 reads LGHDT; CDR2 reads YNNKEL (reference sequence).

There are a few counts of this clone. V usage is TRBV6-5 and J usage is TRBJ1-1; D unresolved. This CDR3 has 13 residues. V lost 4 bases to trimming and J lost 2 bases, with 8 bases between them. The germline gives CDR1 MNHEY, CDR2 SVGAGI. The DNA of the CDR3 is TGTGCCAGCAGTTCCACACCTAACACTGAAGCTTTCTTT. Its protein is CASSSTPNTEAFF.

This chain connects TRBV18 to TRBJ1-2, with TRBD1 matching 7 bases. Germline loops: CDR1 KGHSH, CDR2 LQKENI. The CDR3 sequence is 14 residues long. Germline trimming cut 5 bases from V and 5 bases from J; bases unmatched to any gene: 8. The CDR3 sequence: CASSWGGTAYGYTF. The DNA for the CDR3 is TGTGCCAGCTCATGGGGCGGGACAGCATATGGCTACACCTTC.

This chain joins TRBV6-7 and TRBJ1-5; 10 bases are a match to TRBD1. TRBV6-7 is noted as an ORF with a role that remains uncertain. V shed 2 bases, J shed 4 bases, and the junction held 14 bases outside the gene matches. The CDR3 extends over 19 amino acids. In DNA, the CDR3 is TGTGCCAGCAGTTACAAGAGGACAGGGGGAATTCTGGAGAATCAGCCCCAGCATTTT. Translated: CASSYKRTGGILENQPQHF.

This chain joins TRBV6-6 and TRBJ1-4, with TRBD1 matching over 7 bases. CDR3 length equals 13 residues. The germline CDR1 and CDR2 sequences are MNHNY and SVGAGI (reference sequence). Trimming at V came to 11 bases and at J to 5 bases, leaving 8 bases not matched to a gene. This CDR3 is CAGRDSLNEKLFF. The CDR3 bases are TGTGCCGGAAGGGACAGCTTAAATGAAAAACTGTTTTTT.

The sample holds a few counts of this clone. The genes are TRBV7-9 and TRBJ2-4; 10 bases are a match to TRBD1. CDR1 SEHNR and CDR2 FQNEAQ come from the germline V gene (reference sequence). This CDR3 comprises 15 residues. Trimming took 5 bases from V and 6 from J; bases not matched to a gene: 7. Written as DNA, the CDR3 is TGTGCCAGCAGCCGGTCTCGGACAGGGGGAAACATTCAGTACTTC. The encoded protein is CASSRSRTGGNIQYF.

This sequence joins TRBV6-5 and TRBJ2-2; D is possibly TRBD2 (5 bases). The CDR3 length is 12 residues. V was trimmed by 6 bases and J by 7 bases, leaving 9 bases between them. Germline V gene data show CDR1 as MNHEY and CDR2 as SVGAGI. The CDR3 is CASRRADGELFF. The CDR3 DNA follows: TGTGCCAGCAGGAGAGCGGACGGGGAGCTGTTTTTT.

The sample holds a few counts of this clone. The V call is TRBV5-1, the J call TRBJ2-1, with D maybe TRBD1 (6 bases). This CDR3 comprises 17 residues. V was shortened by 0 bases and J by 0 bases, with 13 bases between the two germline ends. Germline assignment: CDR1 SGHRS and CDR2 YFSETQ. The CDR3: CASSLEQGLSSYNEQFF. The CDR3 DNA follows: TGCGCCAGCAGCTTGGAACAGGGCCTTAGCTCCTACAATGAGCAGTTCTTC. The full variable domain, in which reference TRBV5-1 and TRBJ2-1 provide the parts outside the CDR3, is KAGVTQTPRYLIKTRGQQVTLSCSPISGHRSVSWYQQTPGQGLQFLFEYFSETQRNKGNFPGRFSGRQFSNSRSEMNVSTLELGDSALYLCASSLEQGLSSYNEQFFGPGTRLTVL.

The CDR3 region has the DNA TGTGCCAGCAGTTTGGACAGGCCCTATGGCTACACCTTC. It translates to CASSLDRPYGYTF. This sequence joins TRBV12-3 or TRBV12-4 and TRBJ1-2, with 7 bases identical to TRBD1. The J segment lost 4 bases and the V segment lost 3 bases, leaving 2 bases of the junction unmatched. The CDR3 sequence is 13 residues long.

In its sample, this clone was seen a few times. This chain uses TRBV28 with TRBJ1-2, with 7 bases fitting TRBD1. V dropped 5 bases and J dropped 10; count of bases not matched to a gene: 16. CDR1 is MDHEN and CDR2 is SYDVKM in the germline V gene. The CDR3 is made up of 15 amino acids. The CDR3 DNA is TGTGCCAGCAGTAAGGACAGGACGTATCACGGTGTCTACACCTTC. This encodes CASSKDRTYHGVYTF.

This CDR3 is CASSSSGGNTDTQYF. The CDR3 DNA sequence: TGTGCCAGCAGCTCGTCAGGGGGCAACACAGATACGCAGTATTTT. The rearrangement links TRBV5-4 to TRBJ2-3; TRBD1 agrees at 8 bases. The germline CDR1 and CDR2 sequences are SGHNT and YYREEE (reference sequence). The CDR3 sequence is 15 residues long. The trim removed 3 bases at V and 2 bases at J, leaving 5 bases unmatched.

CDR3 in amino acids: CASSLGGTGNTIYF. The CDR3, as DNA: TGTGCCAGCAGCTTGGGAGGAACTGGAAACACCATATATTTT. J is TRBJ1-3 and V is TRBV5-5, with D uncertain. V shed 0 bases and J shed 2 bases, with 6 bases lying between them. This CDR3 is built from 14 residues. The V gene's germline CDR1 is SGHKS and CDR2 YYEKEE (reference sequence). The complete variable domain, with remaining parts taken from reference TRBV5-5 and TRBJ1-3, reads DAGVTQSPTHLIKTRGQQVTLRCSPISGHKSVSWYQQVLGQGPQFIFQYYEKEERGRGNFPDRFSARQFPNYSSELNVNALLLGDSALYLCASSLGGTGNTIYFGEGSWLTVV.

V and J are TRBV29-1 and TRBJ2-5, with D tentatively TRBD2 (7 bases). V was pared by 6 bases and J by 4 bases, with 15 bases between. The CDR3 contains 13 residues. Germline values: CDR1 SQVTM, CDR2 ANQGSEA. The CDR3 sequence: CSVHREGRETQYF. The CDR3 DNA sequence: TGCAGCGTCCACAGGGAGGGACGAGAGACCCAGTACTTC.

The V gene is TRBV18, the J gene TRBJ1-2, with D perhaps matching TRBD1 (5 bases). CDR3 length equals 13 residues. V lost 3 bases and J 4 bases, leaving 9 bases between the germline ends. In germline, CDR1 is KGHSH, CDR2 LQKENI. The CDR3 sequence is CASSPSDSYGYTF. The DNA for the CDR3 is TGTGCCAGCTCACCTTCTGACAGCTATGGCTACACCTTC.

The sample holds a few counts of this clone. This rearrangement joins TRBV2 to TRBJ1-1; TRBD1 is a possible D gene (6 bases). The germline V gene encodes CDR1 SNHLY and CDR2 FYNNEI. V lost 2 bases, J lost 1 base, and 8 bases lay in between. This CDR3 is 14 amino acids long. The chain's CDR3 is CASSERRGNTEAFF. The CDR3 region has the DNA TGTGCCAGCAGTGAACGCAGGGGGAACACTGAAGCTTTCTTT.

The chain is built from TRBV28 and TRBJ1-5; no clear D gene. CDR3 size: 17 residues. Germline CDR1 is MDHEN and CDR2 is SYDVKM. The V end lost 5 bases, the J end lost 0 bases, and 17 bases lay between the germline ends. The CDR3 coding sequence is TGTGCCAGCAGTGTGGCAGGTCAAAGGCATAGCAATCAGCCCCAGCATTTT. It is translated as CASSVAGQRHSNQPQHF.

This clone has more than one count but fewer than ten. The CDR3 loop is CACIQQGRRTEAFF. DNA for the CDR3: TGTGCCTGTATTCAACAGGGAAGGCGCACTGAAGCTTTCTTT. This chain joins TRBV30 and TRBJ1-1; possibly TRBD1 for D (6 bases). Germline CDR1 and CDR2: GTSNPN and SVGIG (reference sequence). Trimming took off 6 bases at V and 4 bases at J, with 18 bases between the two ends. The CDR3 length is 14 residues.

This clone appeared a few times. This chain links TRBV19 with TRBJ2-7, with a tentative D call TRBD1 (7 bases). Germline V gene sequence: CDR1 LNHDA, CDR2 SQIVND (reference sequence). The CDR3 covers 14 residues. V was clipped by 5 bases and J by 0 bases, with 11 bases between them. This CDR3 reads CASSPGGSSYEQYF. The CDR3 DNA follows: TGTGCCAGTAGTCCAGGGGGGAGCTCCTACGAGCAGTACTTC.